These T cell receptor beta chains were read from a single sample in a study of patients and donors after allogeneic stem cell transplantation. TCRdb re-called the RT-PCR reads through MiXCR, storing one row per CDR3 protein. The sample consists of about 960,000 distinct CDR3 sequences, around 17% of them appearing once. Sequencing was done on a sample of blood, either unsorted or a sorted T cell fraction (not recorded which). The receptors derive from a human donor who was either an allogeneic HSCT recipient or a stem cell or donor lymphocyte infusion donor (not recorded which). It is not recorded whose cells these are; they may come from a transplant donor. The CDR3 runs from the conserved cysteine through the conserved F or W. The D gene is left open where the match is weak. The size entry is marked missing in some rows and otherwise reads once, few, many or a size class.

D	V	J	length	size	DNA	CDR3
TRBD2	TRBV6-1	TRBJ2-7	16	-	TGTGCCAGCAGTCTAACGACTAGCGTAATCTCCTACGAGCAGTACTTC	CASSLTTSVISYEQYF
TRBD2	TRBV30	TRBJ2-1	16	few	TGTGCCTGGAGTCTCAAGCGGGGGGGCTCCTACAATGAGCAGTTCTTC	CAWSLKRGGSYNEQFF
TRBD1	TRBV10-3	TRBJ2-3	17	few	TGTGCCATCAGTGAGTCATACAGGACAGGTCCAGGGGATACGCAGTATTTT	CAISESYRTGPGDTQYF
-	TRBV5-1	TRBJ2-1	16	-	TGCGCCAGCAGCACCGGACCGACCGGGGACTACAATGAGCAGTTCTTC	CASSTGPTGDYNEQFF
-	TRBV20-1	TRBJ1-4	15	once	TGCAGTGCTAGAGATTCCGGGGAAACCAACGAAAAACTGTTTTTT	CSARDSGETNEKLFF
-	TRBV24-1	TRBJ2-5	14	-	TGTGCCACCAGTGAAGCCATACCTATAGGGACCCAGTACTTC	CATSEAIPIGTQYF
-	TRBV7-9	TRBJ2-1	17	few	TGTGCCAGCAGCTCTCCGACAGGCAGGAGATACTACAATGAGCAGTTCTTC	CASSSPTGRRYYNEQFF
-	TRBV4-2	TRBJ1-1	16	-	TGTGCCAGCAGCCAAGATGGGGGGGTTGGAAACACTGAAGCTTTCTTT	CASSQDGGVGNTEAFF
-	TRBV12-3/TRBV12-4	TRBJ2-7	13	many	TGTGCCAGCAGTTTACCGGGGTGGTACGAGCAGTACTTC	CASSLPGWYEQYF
-	TRBV30	TRBJ1-2	10	-	TGTGCCTGGAAGGGCGGAGGCTACACCTTC	CAWKGGGYTF
TRBD2	TRBV6-6	TRBJ2-7	13	few	TGTGCCAGTTGGACTAGCGGAACCTACGAGCAGTACTTC	CASWTSGTYEQYF
-	TRBV2	TRBJ2-1	14	-	TGTGCCGCCCCGAGGGGGGCGGGTGACAATGAGCAGTTCTTC	CAAPRGAGDNEQFF
-	TRBV9	TRBJ2-7	17	-	TGTGCCAGCAGCGCGACAGCTGGAGAGCTTAGCTCCTACGAGCAGTACTTC	CASSATAGELSSYEQYF
TRBD1	TRBV27	TRBJ2-1	15	-	TGTGCCAGCAGTTTAGGACAGGGGGCGCACAATGAGCAGTTCTTC	CASSLGQGAHNEQFF
TRBD1	TRBV12-3/TRBV12-4	TRBJ1-6	19	-	TGTGCCAGCAGTCCTCGGACAGGGAAGGGTAGAACCTATAATTCACCCCTCCACTTT	CASSPRTGKGRTYNSPLHF
-	TRBV19	TRBJ1-3	16	-	TGTGCCAGTAGATCACGGGGGACAACCACTGGAAACACCATATATTTT	CASRSRGTTTGNTIYF
TRBD1	TRBV4-1	TRBJ2-7	14	-	TGCGCCAGCAGCCAAACCGGGACAGGGGGCGAGCAGTACTTC	CASSQTGTGGEQYF
TRBD1	TRBV20-1	TRBJ1-1	15	few	TGCAGTGCTTCCCCTGGGACAGGGGGCACCACTGAAGCTTTCTTT	CSASPGTGGTTEAFF
-	TRBV6-2/TRBV6-3	TRBJ1-2	16	-	TGTGCCAGCAGTTACTCGTTGCGGACCAGGGCGGATGGCTACACCTTC	CASSYSLRTRADGYTF
-	TRBV20-1	TRBJ2-3	18	-	TGCAGTGCTCCAACTCGGAGGGGCCAGTTGGTTGGCACAGATACGCAGTATTTT	CSAPTRRGQLVGTDTQYF
-	TRBV12-5	TRBJ2-3	13	-	TGTGCTAGTGTGAGGACAAACACAGATACGCAGTATTTT	CASVRTNTDTQYF
-	TRBV2	TRBJ2-1	14	-	TGTGCCAGCGATTGGGCTAGCGCCTACAATGAGCAGTTCTTC	CASDWASAYNEQFF
TRBD1	TRBV12-3/TRBV12-4	TRBJ2-5	14	many	TGTGCCAGCAGCCGGGACAGGGGACGAGAGACCCAGTACTTC	CASSRDRGRETQYF
-	TRBV4-2	TRBJ2-3	14	few	TGTGCCAGCAGCCAAGAAGCCGTCGATCCTGCGCAGTATTTT	CASSQEAVDPAQYF
-	TRBV24-1	TRBJ1-2	12	-	TGTGCCACCAATACAGGGAGGGATGGCTACACCTTC	CATNTGRDGYTF
-	TRBV12-3/TRBV12-4	TRBJ2-7	14	-	TGTGCCAGCAGTTATTATATTGGGGGCCACGAGCAGTACTTC	CASSYYIGGHEQYF
-	TRBV20-1	TRBJ2-2	13	few	TGCAGTGCTAGAGACTTGAACACCGGGGAGCTGTTTTTT	CSARDLNTGELFF
-	TRBV15	TRBJ2-4	16	-	TGTGCCACCAGCAGAGATGCGGGGAGAGCCAAAAACATTCAGTACTTC	CATSRDAGRAKNIQYF
-	TRBV20-1	TRBJ1-4	15	-	TGCAGTGCTAGAATGGGGGCAGGGAGTAATGAAAAACTGTTTTTT	CSARMGAGSNEKLFF
TRBD1	TRBV5-1	TRBJ1-1	17	-	TGCGCCAGCAGCTTGGCTTACCGGGACAGGGGGACCACTGAAGCTTTCTTT	CASSLAYRDRGTTEAFF
TRBD2	TRBV24-1	TRBJ2-3	16	many	TGTGCCACCAGTCGAGTAGCGGGAGATCGGACAGATACGCAGTATTTT	CATSRVAGDRTDTQYF
-	TRBV2	TRBJ2-4	14	few	TGTGCCAGCAGCCAACAGCTCACCAAAAACATTCAGTACTTC	CASSQQLTKNIQYF
-	TRBV7-2	TRBJ2-2	14	-	TGTGCCAGCAGCTTCGAAAGGGACACCGGGGAGCTGTTTTTT	CASSFERDTGELFF
TRBD2	TRBV4-3	TRBJ2-1	14	few	TGCGCCAGCAGCAAGACTAGCGGGGGAGGCGAGCAGTTCTTC	CASSKTSGGGEQFF
-	TRBV9	TRBJ2-3	16	-	TGTGCCAGCAGCGTAGCGCCACTAGCCTTCACAGATACGCAGTATTTT	CASSVAPLAFTDTQYF
-	TRBV12-3/TRBV12-4	TRBJ1-1	16	few	TGTGCCAGCAGCTCCTCAAAGGCAGGGCTGGGCACTGAAGCTTTCTTT	CASSSSKAGLGTEAFF